This T cell receptor (beta chain) is from a study of regulatory T cells in long-lasting Graves disease. The time point is: newly diagnosed GD, antithyroid drugs for less than 3 months. PBMC RNA was the source of the TCR library. The germline V gene encodes CDR1 MNHNS and CDR2 SASEGT. Trimming stripped 5 bases from V and 8 bases from J, with 13 bases between. The CDR3 is 13 residues long. Library construction for TCR beta used iRepertoire HTBI primers and Arm-PCR of CDR3 regions. TCRdb passed the multiplex PCR reads through MiXCR, listing each CDR3 protein once. The repertoire holds just over 600,000 distinct CDR3 sequences, with 15% to 20% as singletons. The same sample was also studied in work on T cells in Graves' hyperthyroidism and ophthalmopathy. That report adds: Each patient was aged 18 to 65 and had newly diagnosed hyperthyroidism of under 2 months' duration. HTBI primers were employed in a first-round RT-PCR of the TCR CDR3. Patients with ophthalmopathy were separated from those with stable hyperthyroidism by a 13 V-J model.

V and J are TRBV6-1 and TRBJ2-1; D is undetermined. The sample here was peripheral blood mononuclear cells (PBMCs), taken at new diagnosis, from a patient treated with antithyroid drugs. This TCR derives from a woman aged 25 to 39 with Graves disease. CDR3 bases: TGTGCCAGCAGTCGACCGCCTAGGCATGAGCAGTTCTTC. Translation gives CASSRPPRHEQFF.